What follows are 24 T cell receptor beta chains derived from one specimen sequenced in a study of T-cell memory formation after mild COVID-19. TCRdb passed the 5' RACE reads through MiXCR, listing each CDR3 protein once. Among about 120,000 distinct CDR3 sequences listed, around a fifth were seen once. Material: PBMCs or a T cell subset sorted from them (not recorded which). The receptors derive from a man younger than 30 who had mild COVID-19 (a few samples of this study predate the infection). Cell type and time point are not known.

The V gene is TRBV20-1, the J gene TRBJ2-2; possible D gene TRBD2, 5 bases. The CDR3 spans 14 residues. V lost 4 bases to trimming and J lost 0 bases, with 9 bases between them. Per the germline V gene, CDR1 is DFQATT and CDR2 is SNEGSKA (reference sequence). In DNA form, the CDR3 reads TGCAGTGCTATACCGGGAACGAACACCGGGGAGCTGTTTTTT. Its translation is CSAIPGTNTGELFF.

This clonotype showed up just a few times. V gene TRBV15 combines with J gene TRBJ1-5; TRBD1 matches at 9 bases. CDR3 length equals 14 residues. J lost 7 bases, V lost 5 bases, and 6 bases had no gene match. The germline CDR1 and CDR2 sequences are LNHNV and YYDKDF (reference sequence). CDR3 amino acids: CATSLTGGGQPQHF. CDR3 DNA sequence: TGTGCCACCAGCCTTACAGGGGGCGGGCAGCCCCAGCATTTT.

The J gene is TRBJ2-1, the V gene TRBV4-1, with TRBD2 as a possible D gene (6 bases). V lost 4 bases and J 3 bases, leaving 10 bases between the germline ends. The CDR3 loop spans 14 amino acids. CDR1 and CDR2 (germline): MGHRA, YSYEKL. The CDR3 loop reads CASSRWTNYNEQFF. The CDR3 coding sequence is TGCGCCAGCAGCCGTTGGACTAACTACAATGAGCAGTTCTTC.

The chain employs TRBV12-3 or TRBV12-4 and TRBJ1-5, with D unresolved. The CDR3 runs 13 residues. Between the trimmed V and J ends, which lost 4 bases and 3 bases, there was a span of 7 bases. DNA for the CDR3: TGTGCCAGCAGTTCTATCGACAATCAGCCCCAGCATTTT. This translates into CASSSIDNQPQHF.

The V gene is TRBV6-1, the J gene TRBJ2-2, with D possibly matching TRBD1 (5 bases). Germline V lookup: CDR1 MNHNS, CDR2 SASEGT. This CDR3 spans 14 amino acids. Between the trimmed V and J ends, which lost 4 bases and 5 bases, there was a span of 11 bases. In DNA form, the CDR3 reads TGTGCCAGCAGTGGGGGCCTGGAAACCGGGGAGCTGTTTTTT. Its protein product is CASSGGLETGELFF.

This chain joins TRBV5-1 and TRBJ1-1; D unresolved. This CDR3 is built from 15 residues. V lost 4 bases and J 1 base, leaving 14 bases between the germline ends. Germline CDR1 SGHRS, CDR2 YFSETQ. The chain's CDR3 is CASSGNGLPNTEAFF. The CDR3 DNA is TGCGCCAGCAGCGGGAACGGGTTACCGAACACTGAAGCTTTCTTT.

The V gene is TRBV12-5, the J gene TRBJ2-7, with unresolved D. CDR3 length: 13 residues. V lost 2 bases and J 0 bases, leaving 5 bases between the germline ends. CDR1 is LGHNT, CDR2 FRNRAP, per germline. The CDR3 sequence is CASGLWGSYEQYV. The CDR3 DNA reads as TGTGCTAGTGGTTTGTGGGGCTCCTACGAGCAGTACGTC.

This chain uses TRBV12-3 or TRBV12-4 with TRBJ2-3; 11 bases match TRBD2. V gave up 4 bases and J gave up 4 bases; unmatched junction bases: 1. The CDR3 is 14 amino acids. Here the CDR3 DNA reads TGTGCCAGCAGTTCTAGCGGGGGGTCAGATACGCAGTATTTT. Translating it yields CASSSSGGSDTQYF.

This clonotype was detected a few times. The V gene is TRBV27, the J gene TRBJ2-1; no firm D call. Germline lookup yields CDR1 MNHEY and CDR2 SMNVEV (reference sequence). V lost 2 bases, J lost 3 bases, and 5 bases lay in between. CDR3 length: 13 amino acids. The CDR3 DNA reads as TGTGCCAGCAGTTTAAGGGTCTACAATGAGCAGTTCTTC. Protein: CASSLRVYNEQFF.

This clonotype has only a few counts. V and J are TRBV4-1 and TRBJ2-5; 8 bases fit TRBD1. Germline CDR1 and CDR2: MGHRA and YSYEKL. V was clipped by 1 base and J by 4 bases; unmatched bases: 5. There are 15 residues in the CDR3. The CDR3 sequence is CASSQVETGVETQYF. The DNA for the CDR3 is TGCGCCAGCAGCCAAGTTGAGACAGGGGTAGAGACCCAGTACTTC.

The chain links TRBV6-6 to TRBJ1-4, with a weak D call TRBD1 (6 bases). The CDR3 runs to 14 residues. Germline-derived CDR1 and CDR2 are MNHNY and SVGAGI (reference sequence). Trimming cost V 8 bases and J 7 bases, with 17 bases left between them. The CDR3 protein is CASGIQGEGEKLFF. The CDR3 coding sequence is TGTGCCAGCGGAATACAGGGAGAAGGTGAAAAACTGTTTTTT.

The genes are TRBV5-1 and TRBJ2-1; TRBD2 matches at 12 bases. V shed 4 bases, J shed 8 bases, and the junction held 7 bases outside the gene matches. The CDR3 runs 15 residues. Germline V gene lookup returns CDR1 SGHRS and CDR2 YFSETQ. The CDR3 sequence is CASSGATSGSYEQFF. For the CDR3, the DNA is TGCGCCAGCAGCGGGGCGACTAGCGGGAGCTATGAGCAGTTCTTC.

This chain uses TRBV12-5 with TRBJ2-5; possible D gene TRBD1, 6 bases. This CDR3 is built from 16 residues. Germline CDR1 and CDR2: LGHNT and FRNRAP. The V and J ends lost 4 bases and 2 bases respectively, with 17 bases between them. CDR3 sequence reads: CASGSAETGQQETQYF. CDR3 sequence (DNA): TGTGCTAGTGGTTCGGCGGAAACGGGACAACAAGAGACCCAGTACTTC.

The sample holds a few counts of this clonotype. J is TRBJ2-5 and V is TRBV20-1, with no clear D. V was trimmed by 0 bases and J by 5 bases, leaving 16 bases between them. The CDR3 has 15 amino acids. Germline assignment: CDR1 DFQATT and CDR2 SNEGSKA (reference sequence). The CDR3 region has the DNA TGCAGTGCTAGAGATGGTTCAGACCCCCGGGAGACCCAGTACTTC. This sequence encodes CSARDGSDPRETQYF.

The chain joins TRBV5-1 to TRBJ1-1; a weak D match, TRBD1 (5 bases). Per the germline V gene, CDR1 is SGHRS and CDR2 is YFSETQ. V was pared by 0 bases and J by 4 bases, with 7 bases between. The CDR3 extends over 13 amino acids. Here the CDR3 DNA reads TGCGCCAGCAGCTTGGCAGGGACCACTGAAGCTTTCTTT. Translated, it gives CASSLAGTTEAFF.

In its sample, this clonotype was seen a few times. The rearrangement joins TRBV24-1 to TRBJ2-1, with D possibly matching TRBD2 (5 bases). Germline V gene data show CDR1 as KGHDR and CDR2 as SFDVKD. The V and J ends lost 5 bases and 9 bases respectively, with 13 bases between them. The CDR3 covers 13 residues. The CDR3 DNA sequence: TGTGCCACCAGTGCCTCTAGCTGGGGTGAGCAGTTCTTC. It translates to CATSASSWGEQFF.

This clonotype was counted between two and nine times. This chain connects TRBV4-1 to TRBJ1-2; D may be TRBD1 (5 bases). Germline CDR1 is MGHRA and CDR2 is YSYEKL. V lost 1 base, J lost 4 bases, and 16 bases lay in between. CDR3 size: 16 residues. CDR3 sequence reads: CASSQAPREDSYGYTF. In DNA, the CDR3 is TGCGCCAGCAGCCAAGCGCCCAGGGAGGATTCCTATGGCTACACCTTC.

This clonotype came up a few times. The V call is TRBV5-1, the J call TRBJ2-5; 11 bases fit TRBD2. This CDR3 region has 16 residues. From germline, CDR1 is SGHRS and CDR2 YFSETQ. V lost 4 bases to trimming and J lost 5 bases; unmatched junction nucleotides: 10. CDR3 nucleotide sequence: TGCGCCAGCAGCCCCTTTACTAGCGGGGGCTGGGAGACCCAGTACTTC. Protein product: CASSPFTSGGWETQYF. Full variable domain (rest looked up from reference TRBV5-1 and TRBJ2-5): KAGVTQTPRYLIKTRGQQVTLSCSPISGHRSVSWYQQTPGQGLQFLFEYFSETQRNKGNFPGRFSGRQFSNSRSEMNVSTLELGDSALYLCASSPFTSGGWETQYFGPGTRLLVL.

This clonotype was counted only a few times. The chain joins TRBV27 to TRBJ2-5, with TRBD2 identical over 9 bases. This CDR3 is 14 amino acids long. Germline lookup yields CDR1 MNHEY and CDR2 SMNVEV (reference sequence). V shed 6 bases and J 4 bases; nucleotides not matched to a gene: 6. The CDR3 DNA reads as TGTGCCAGCAGGCCGGGACTAGCAGGAGAGACCCAGTACTTC. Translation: CASRPGLAGETQYF.

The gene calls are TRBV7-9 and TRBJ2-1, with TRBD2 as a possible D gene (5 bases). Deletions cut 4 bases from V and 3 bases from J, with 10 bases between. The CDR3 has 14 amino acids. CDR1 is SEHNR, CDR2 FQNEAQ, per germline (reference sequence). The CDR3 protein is CASSSREGYNEQFF. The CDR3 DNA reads TGTGCCAGCAGCTCGAGGGAAGGCTACAATGAGCAGTTCTTC.

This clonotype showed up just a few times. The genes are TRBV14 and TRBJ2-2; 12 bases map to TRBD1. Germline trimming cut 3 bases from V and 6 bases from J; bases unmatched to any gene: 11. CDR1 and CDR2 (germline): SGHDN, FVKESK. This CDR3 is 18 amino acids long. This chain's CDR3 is CASSHSPGQGAFAGELFF. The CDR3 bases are TGTGCCAGCAGCCATTCTCCGGGACAGGGGGCTTTCGCCGGGGAGCTGTTTTTT.

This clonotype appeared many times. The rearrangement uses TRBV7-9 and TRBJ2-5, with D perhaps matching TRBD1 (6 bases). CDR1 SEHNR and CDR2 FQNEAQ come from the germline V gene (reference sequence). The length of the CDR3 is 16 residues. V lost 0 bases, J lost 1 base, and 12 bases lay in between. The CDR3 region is CASSLAGAILQETQYF. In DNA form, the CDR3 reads TGTGCCAGCAGCTTAGCGGGGGCCATCCTCCAAGAGACCCAGTACTTC. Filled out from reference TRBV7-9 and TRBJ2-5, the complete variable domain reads DTGVSQNPRHKITKRGQNVTFRCDPISEHNRLYWYRQTLGQGPEFLTYFQNEAQLEKSRLLSDRFSAERPKGSFSTLEIQRTEQGDSAMYLCASSLAGAILQETQYFGPGTRLLVL.

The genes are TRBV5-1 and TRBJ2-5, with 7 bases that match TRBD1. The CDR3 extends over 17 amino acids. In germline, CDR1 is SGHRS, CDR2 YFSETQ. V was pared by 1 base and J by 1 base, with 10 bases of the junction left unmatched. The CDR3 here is CASSLSQQGWIQETQYF. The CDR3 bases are TGCGCCAGCAGCTTGTCCCAACAGGGGTGGATCCAAGAGACCCAGTACTTC.

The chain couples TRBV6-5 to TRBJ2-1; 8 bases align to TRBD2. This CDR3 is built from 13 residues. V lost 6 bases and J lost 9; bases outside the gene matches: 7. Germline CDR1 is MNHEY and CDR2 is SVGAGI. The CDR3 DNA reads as TGTGCCAGCAGCGGGGGGGGTACGAGTGAGCAGTTCTTC. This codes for CASSGGGTSEQFF.